The sequence of this T cell receptor beta chain was determined in a study of beta chain features in type 1 diabetes. Germline V gene lookup returns CDR1 SQVTM and CDR2 ANQGSEA. V lost 3 bases and J lost 5, with 16 bases in between. The CDR3 is 14 residues long. The sequenced template was cDNA made from the entire isolated RNA. Average reads for naive, central memory and regulatory T cell samples were about 3.6 million. TCRdb keeps only in-frame clones here, not all; method: immunoSEQ multiplex PCR. The sample contains roughly 300,000 clones, around an eighth of which appear only once. Concerning this clone: Its antigen is unknown.

The single heparinised draw taken from each donor contained around 100 mL of blood on average. Broader study findings: Cells that show high TCR expression could be over-represented by cDNA sequencing. Shorter TCRB CDR3s, moderately but significantly so, were found in Type 1 diabetes patients in all four CD4+ subsets. Type 1 diabetes patients showed fewer insertions and more deletions at VDJ junctions.

Sequenced material: naive CD4+ T cells from blood. This TCR came from a man aged 30 to 45 with type 1 diabetes. V usage is TRBV29-1 and J usage is TRBJ1-1, with a tentative D call TRBD1 (5 bases). The CDR3 loop reads CSVEGPVMGTEAFF. The CDR3, as DNA: TGCAGCGTTGAGGGGCCGGTAATGGGTACTGAAGCTTTCTTT.